A selection of T cell receptor beta chains follows, all from one sample in a study of T cell responses to AZD1222 COVID-19 vaccine. Using immunoSEQ multiplex PCR, the repertoire was profiled, and TCRdb retains in-frame clones only, with some absent. The sample lists 45,000 to 70,000 clones; roughly 90% were seen once. Specimen: peripheral blood, collected 28 days after the second AZD1222 dose. The receptors derive from an adult who received the AZD1222 COVID-19 vaccine. CDR3s include the opening cysteine and the closing phenylalanine or tryptophan. Each record gives: clone size, J gene, D gene, V gene, CDR3 protein, CDR3 DNA. The D gene is left open where the match is weak. Some rows mark clone size as missing; the rest say once, few, many or name a class of expanded clone.

abundance: NA; j_gene: TRBJ1-1; d_gene: NA; v_gene: TRBV29-1; CDR3aa: CSGGAGVGTEAFF; CDR3nt: TGCAGCGGGGGGGCAGGAGTGGGCACTGAAGCTTTCTTT
abundance: NA; j_gene: TRBJ1-4; d_gene: NA; v_gene: TRBV19; CDR3aa: CAARGGEGKLFF; CDR3nt: TGTGCCGCCAGAGGCGGGGAAGGAAAACTGTTTTTT
abundance: NA; j_gene: TRBJ2-1; d_gene: TRBD2; v_gene: TRBV11-3; CDR3aa: CASSFSGSTYYNEQFF; CDR3nt: TGTGCCAGCAGCTTTAGCGGGTCTACCTACTACAATGAGCAGTTCTTC
abundance: once; j_gene: TRBJ1-1; d_gene: NA; v_gene: TRBV11-3; CDR3aa: CASSLSGGPEAFF; CDR3nt: TGTGCCAGCAGCTTATCGGGGGGGCCTGAAGCTTTCTTT
abundance: NA; j_gene: TRBJ2-7; d_gene: NA; v_gene: TRBV4-1; CDR3aa: CASSQETGLKSAEQYF; CDR3nt: TGCGCCAGCAGCCAAGAGACGGGACTCAAATCGGCCGAGCAGTACTTC
abundance: NA; j_gene: TRBJ2-7; d_gene: NA; v_gene: TRBV7-9; CDR3aa: CASSSVYSRRYYEQYF; CDR3nt: TGTGCCAGCAGCTCGGTCTACTCGAGGAGGTACTACGAGCAGTACTTC
abundance: NA; j_gene: TRBJ2-2; d_gene: TRBD2; v_gene: TRBV27; CDR3aa: CASSESSGQEGFWTNTGELFF; CDR3nt: TGTGCCAGCAGTGAATCTAGCGGGCAAGAGGGTTTTTGGACGAACACCGGGGAGCTGTTTTTT
abundance: NA; j_gene: TRBJ1-3; d_gene: NA; v_gene: TRBV11-3; CDR3aa: CASSRRRGVGGNTIYF; CDR3nt: TGTGCCAGCAGCCGACGAAGGGGGGTTGGTGGAAACACCATATATTTT
abundance: NA; j_gene: TRBJ2-7; d_gene: NA; v_gene: TRBV7-8; CDR3aa: CASSFFTGTSPYEQYF; CDR3nt: TGTGCCAGCAGCTTTTTTACCGGGACGTCCCCTTACGAGCAGTACTTC
abundance: once; j_gene: TRBJ2-1; d_gene: TRBD2; v_gene: TRBV3-1/TRBV3-2; CDR3aa: CASSRGLAGVGEQFF; CDR3nt: TGTGCCAGCAGCCGAGGACTAGCGGGAGTGGGTGAGCAGTTCTTC
abundance: once; j_gene: TRBJ1-6; d_gene: TRBD1; v_gene: TRBV25-1; CDR3aa: CASRQTGYDSPLHF; CDR3nt: TGTGCCAGCAGGCAGACAGGGTATGATTCACCCCTCCACTTT
abundance: NA; j_gene: TRBJ2-7; d_gene: TRBD2; v_gene: TRBV7-3; CDR3aa: CASSKAGGPDEQYF; CDR3nt: TGTGCCAGCAGCAAAGCGGGAGGGCCGGACGAGCAGTACTTC
abundance: NA; j_gene: TRBJ2-6; d_gene: NA; v_gene: TRBV18; CDR3aa: CASSPPRAPGANVLTF; CDR3nt: TGTGCCAGCTCACCGCCCAGGGCACCTGGGGCCAACGTCCTGACTTTC
abundance: NA; j_gene: TRBJ2-7; d_gene: NA; v_gene: TRBV6-5; CDR3aa: CASSYQAAGMNEQYF; CDR3nt: TGTGCCAGCAGTTACCAGGCCGCAGGGATGAACGAGCAGTACTTC
abundance: NA; j_gene: TRBJ2-2; d_gene: NA; v_gene: TRBV11-3; CDR3aa: CASSRTAQNTGELFF; CDR3nt: TGTGCCAGCAGCCGGACTGCGCAGAACACCGGGGAGCTGTTTTTT
abundance: NA; j_gene: TRBJ1-3; d_gene: NA; v_gene: TRBV7-9; CDR3aa: CASSWGDENTIYF; CDR3nt: TGTGCCAGCAGCTGGGGTGATGAAAACACCATATATTTT
abundance: NA; j_gene: TRBJ1-3; d_gene: NA; v_gene: TRBV7-6; CDR3aa: CASSFGGAGSGNTIYF; CDR3nt: TGTGCCAGCAGCTTCGGGGGGGCAGGCTCTGGAAACACCATATATTTT
abundance: NA; j_gene: TRBJ1-6; d_gene: TRBD1; v_gene: TRBV4-1; CDR3aa: CASSQEPGTGVSPLHF; CDR3nt: TGCGCCAGCAGCCAAGAGCCCGGGACAGGGGTATCACCCCTCCACTTT
abundance: NA; j_gene: TRBJ1-5; d_gene: NA; v_gene: TRBV7-2; CDR3aa: CASSLESGSNQPQHF; CDR3nt: TGTGCCAGCAGCCTCGAATCGGGTAGCAATCAGCCCCAGCATTTT
abundance: once; j_gene: TRBJ1-1; d_gene: TRBD1; v_gene: TRBV6-5; CDR3aa: CASSLGQGLNTEAFF; CDR3nt: TGTGCCAGCAGTTTGGGACAGGGGCTAAACACTGAAGCTTTCTTT
abundance: NA; j_gene: TRBJ2-5; d_gene: TRBD2; v_gene: TRBV11-3; CDR3aa: CASSPDLLAGGETQYF; CDR3nt: TGTGCCAGCAGCCCCGATTTACTAGCGGGAGGGGAGACCCAGTACTTC
abundance: NA; j_gene: TRBJ2-3; d_gene: TRBD2; v_gene: TRBV5-4; CDR3aa: CASGTAGTSGRADTQYF; CDR3nt: TGTGCCAGCGGGACCGCGGGGACTAGCGGGAGAGCAGATACGCAGTATTTT